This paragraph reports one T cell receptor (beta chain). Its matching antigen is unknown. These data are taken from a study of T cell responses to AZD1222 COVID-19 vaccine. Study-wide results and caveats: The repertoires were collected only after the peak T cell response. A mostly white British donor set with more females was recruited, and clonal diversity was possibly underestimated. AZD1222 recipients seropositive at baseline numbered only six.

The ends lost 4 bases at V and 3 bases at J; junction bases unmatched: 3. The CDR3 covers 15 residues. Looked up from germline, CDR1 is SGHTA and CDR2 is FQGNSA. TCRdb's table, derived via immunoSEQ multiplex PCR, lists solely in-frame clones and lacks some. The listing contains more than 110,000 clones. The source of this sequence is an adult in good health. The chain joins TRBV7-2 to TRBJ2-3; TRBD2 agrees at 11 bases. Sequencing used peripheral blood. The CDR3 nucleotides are TGTGCCAGCAGCTCCGTAGCGGGGGGGACAGATACGCAGTATTTT. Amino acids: CASSSVAGGTDTQYF.